These 24 T cell receptor beta chains came from one sample sequenced in a study of early T cells in non-severe SARS-CoV-2 infection. TCRdb re-analysed the 5' RACE reads in MiXCR, keeping a single row per CDR3 protein. Counted here are tens of thousands of distinct CDR3 sequences, approximately 16% occurring once; the ten biggest clones make up about 5%. The material sequenced was whole blood, taken at baseline. The receptor source for this set is an adult who was a healthcare worker with PCR-confirmed SARS-CoV-2 infection or an uninfected control (not recorded which).

The rearrangement links TRBV4-1 to TRBJ2-7, with 13 bases matching TRBD2. J gave up 6 bases and V 2 bases, and 4 bases lay outside the gene matches. CDR1 and CDR2 (germline): MGHRA, YSYEKL. CDR3 length: 15 amino acids. The CDR3 region has the DNA TGCGCCAGCAGCCAACCTACTAGCGGGAGGGGCGAGCAGTACTTC. This codes for CASSQPTSGRGEQYF.

This clonotype was seen a handful of times. V gene TRBV2 combines with J gene TRBJ1-1; D possibly corresponds to TRBD1 (5 bases). CDR3 length equals 14 residues. Looked up from germline, CDR1 is SNHLY and CDR2 is FYNNEI. Trimming left V 4 bases short and J 1 base short, with 10 bases between. Here the CDR3 DNA reads TGTGCCAGCAGTGCCGTCACAGGGAACACTGAAGCTTTCTTT. Amino acid sequence: CASSAVTGNTEAFF.

This clonotype was seen more than once but under ten times. V gene TRBV6-1 combines with J gene TRBJ2-1; D gene uncertain. Germline CDR1 is MNHNS and CDR2 is SASEGT. CDR3 length equals 15 residues. Deletions cut 6 bases from V and 0 bases from J, with 12 bases between. The CDR3 spells CASSPTTSSYNEQFF. DNA of the CDR3: TGTGCCAGCAGCCCTACTACCAGCTCCTACAATGAGCAGTTCTTC.

The genes are TRBV30 and TRBJ2-1; 9 bases line up with TRBD2. The CDR3 is 13 residues long. With 7 bases clipped from V and 8 bases from J, the junction kept 9 bases outside the gene matches. Germline V CDR1 and CDR2: GTSNPN, SVGIG (reference sequence). CDR3 DNA sequence: TGTGCCTTATCTAGCGGGAATCTCTATGAGCAGTTCTTC. Encoded protein: CALSSGNLYEQFF. The variable domain in full, with the rest retrieved from reference TRBV30 and TRBJ2-1, is SQTIHQWPATLVQPVGSPLSLECTVEGTSNPNLYWYRQAAGRGLQLLFYSVGIGQISSEVPQNLSASRPQDRQFILSSKKLLLSDSGFYLCALSSGNLYEQFFGPGTRLTVL.

This clonotype was detected only a few times. The rearrangement uses TRBV20-1 and TRBJ2-1, with TRBD2 identical over 11 bases. The CDR3 has 13 amino acids. J gave up 11 bases and V 2 bases, and 5 bases lay outside the gene matches. Germline CDR1 DFQATT, CDR2 SNEGSKA (reference sequence). CDR3 in amino acids: CSARSLAGEKQFF. The CDR3 DNA follows: TGCAGTGCTAGATCACTAGCGGGAGAGAAGCAGTTCTTC.

Here the CDR3 DNA reads TGTGCCAGCAGTTCCCGGACTTCTCACCAATTCGAGCAGTACTTC. This translates into CASSSRTSHQFEQYF. This chain connects TRBV27 to TRBJ2-7; possible D gene TRBD2, 5 bases. Trimming pared 4 bases from V and 6 bases from J, leaving 19 bases between. There are 15 residues in the CDR3. The germline V gene encodes CDR1 MNHEY and CDR2 SMNVEV (reference sequence).

The J gene is TRBJ2-5, the V gene TRBV3-1, with D perhaps being TRBD1 or TRBD2 (5 bases each). From germline, CDR1 is LGHDT and CDR2 YNNKEL (reference sequence). Between the trimmed V and J ends, which lost 1 base and 9 bases, there was a span of 15 bases. The length of the CDR3 is 14 residues. CDR3 residues: CASSQVGASRAQYF. CDR3 nucleotides: TGTGCCAGCAGCCAAGTAGGGGCTAGCCGGGCCCAGTACTTC.

There are a few counts of this clonotype. The V call is TRBV4-3, the J call TRBJ1-3, with no clear D. This CDR3 comprises 14 residues. Trimming stripped 6 bases from V and 9 bases from J, with 18 bases between. In germline, CDR1 is LGHNA, CDR2 YSLEER. CDR3 sequence reads: CASSNVRPRGTIYF. For the CDR3, the DNA is TGCGCCAGCAGTAATGTGCGCCCCCGGGGCACCATATATTTT.

The gene calls are TRBV25-1 and TRBJ2-7, with TRBD1 matching 10 bases. Germline V gives CDR1 MGHDK, CDR2 SYGVNS. V gave up 10 bases and J gave up 3 bases; unmatched junction bases: 3. CDR3 length equals 12 residues. CDR3 in DNA: TGTGCCACCGGGACAGGGGTCTACGAGCAGTACTTC. It encodes CATGTGVYEQYF.

This clonotype was seen at least ten times. The chain links TRBV6-2 or TRBV6-3 to TRBJ2-6; D remains ambiguous. The length of the CDR3 is 14 residues. V dropped 2 bases and J dropped 0 bases, with 2 bases sitting between them. Germline values: CDR1 MNHEY, CDR2 SVGEGT. In nucleotides, the CDR3 is TGTGCCAGCAGTTACAGCTCTGGGGCCAACGTCCTGACTTTC. Amino acid sequence: CASSYSSGANVLTF.

The chain employs TRBV28 and TRBJ1-1, with D uncertain. The CDR3 loop spans 11 amino acids. Per germline, CDR1 MDHEN and CDR2 SYDVKM. Trimming took off 7 bases at V and 2 bases at J, with 5 bases between the two ends. CDR3 bases: TGTGCCAGCAACATAAACACTGAAGCTTTCTTT. Translation: CASNINTEAFF. Looking up the rest from reference TRBV28 and TRBJ1-1 gives the full variable domain: DVKVTQSSRYLVKRTGEKVFLECVQDMDHENMFWYRQDPGLGLRLIYFSYDVKMKEKGDIPEGYSVSREKKERFSLILESASTNQTSMYLCASNINTEAFFGQGTRLTVV.

This chain uses TRBV28 with TRBJ2-7; TRBD2 aligns across 8 bases. The CDR3 runs to 15 residues. Trimming cost V 2 bases and J 7 bases; bases outside gene matches: 10. The germline V gene has CDR1 MDHEN and CDR2 SYDVKM. CDR3 residues: CASSLRVKRGREQYF. The CDR3 DNA is TGTGCCAGCAGTTTAAGGGTCAAGCGGGGGCGGGAGCAGTACTTC.

This clonotype was counted only a few times. The V call is TRBV7-2, the J call TRBJ2-1; D possibly corresponds to TRBD1 (5 bases). CDR1 is SGHTA, CDR2 FQGNSA, per germline. The CDR3 is 15 residues long. Deletions cut 5 bases from V and 0 bases from J, with 11 bases between. The CDR3 DNA sequence: TGTGCCAGCAGCCTTGACAGTTTCTCCTACAATGAGCAGTTCTTC. It specifies CASSLDSFSYNEQFF.

This clonotype was counted between two and nine times. This chain connects TRBV28 to TRBJ2-7; weak D call: TRBD2 (5 bases). Trimming left V 3 bases short and J 11 bases short, with 14 bases between. The CDR3 runs 12 residues. Germline V gene data show CDR1 as MDHEN and CDR2 as SYDVKM. Here the CDR3 DNA reads TGTGCCAGCAGTTTGGAGGTTTCAGAGGAGTACTTC. Translated: CASSLEVSEEYF.

This chain connects TRBV20-1 to TRBJ2-7; D call uncertain. Germline loops: CDR1 DFQATT, CDR2 SNEGSKA (reference sequence). CDR3 length: 11 residues. V lost 5 bases and J lost 6, with 11 bases in between. CDR3: CSAGPRSEQYF. The CDR3 region has the DNA TGCAGTGCTGGACCCCGTTCCGAGCAGTACTTC.

V and J are TRBV6-1 and TRBJ1-5; maybe TRBD1 (5 bases). From germline, CDR1 is MNHNS and CDR2 SASEGT. With 0 bases removed from V and 7 bases from J, the gap between germline ends came to 13 bases. This CDR3 has 15 residues. CDR3 in DNA: TGTGCCAGCAGTGAAGCGCTTTGGGGGGAACAGCCCCAGCATTTT. Its translation is CASSEALWGEQPQHF.

The gene calls are TRBV27 and TRBJ2-3, with D unclear. The CDR3 contains 15 residues. Germline CDR1 reads MNHEY; CDR2 reads SMNVEV (reference sequence). The V end was cut by 3 bases, the J end by 4 bases, with 14 bases between. The CDR3 nucleotides read TGTGCCAGCAGTTTGAGTAGTATTGTTTCAGATACGCAGTATTTT. Its protein product is CASSLSSIVSDTQYF.

This clonotype was recorded a few times. This chain links TRBV4-3 with TRBJ2-2, with 7 bases fitting TRBD1. Trimming at V came to 0 bases and at J to 6 bases, leaving 4 bases not matched to a gene. CDR3 length: 15 amino acids. Germline values: CDR1 LGHNA, CDR2 YSLEER. CDR3 in DNA: TGCGCCAGCAGCCAAGACAGGGGGAGCCCCGGGGAGCTGTTTTTT. This codes for CASSQDRGSPGELFF.

This clonotype turned up a few times. The V gene is TRBV25-1, the J gene TRBJ2-7; D may be TRBD2 (5 bases). The V gene's germline CDR1 is MGHDK and CDR2 SYGVNS. The CDR3 loop spans 13 amino acids. Trimming removed 2 bases at V and 3 bases at J, with 8 bases between. CDR3 DNA sequence: TGTGCCAGCAGTGAAAGCGGCCACTACGAGCAGTACTTC. This encodes CASSESGHYEQYF.

This clonotype was seen at least ten times. The chain joins TRBV28 to TRBJ2-1; a possible D gene is TRBD1 (5 bases). The germline V gene has CDR1 MDHEN and CDR2 SYDVKM. Trimming shortened V by 4 bases and J by 6 bases, and 10 bases separated the two germline ends. CDR3 length: 13 amino acids. CDR3: CASSSQGGNEQFF. Here the CDR3 DNA reads TGTGCCAGCAGTTCCCAGGGCGGCAATGAGCAGTTCTTC.

The genes are TRBV7-6 and TRBJ2-1; 15 bases fit TRBD2. CDR3 size: 17 residues. V lost 5 bases and J lost 4; bases outside the gene matches: 6. Germline V gives CDR1 SGHVS, CDR2 FNYEAQ. The DNA of the CDR3 is TGTGCCAGCAGCCGCATTGGACTAGCGGGAGGGTACAATGAGCAGTTCTTC. Translation: CASSRIGLAGGYNEQFF.

The chain joins TRBV6-6 to TRBJ2-2, with 11 bases identical to TRBD2. Per the germline V gene, CDR1 is MNHNY and CDR2 is SVGAGI (reference sequence). The CDR3 totals 20 residues. The J segment lost 6 bases and the V segment lost 5 bases, leaving 20 bases of the junction unmatched. The CDR3 DNA is TGTGCCAGCAGTCTGGGGCTACTAGCGGGAGTCTCAAGAAGAGCCGGGGAGCTGTTTTTT. This codes for CASSLGLLAGVSRRAGELFF.

The chain carries TRBV6-5 and TRBJ2-7; possibly TRBD2 for D (5 bases). Germline V gene data show CDR1 as MNHEY and CDR2 as SVGAGI. Deletions cut 0 bases from V and 2 bases from J, with 11 bases between. The CDR3 has 15 residues. The CDR3 here is CASSYSAAGTYEQYF. In DNA, the CDR3 is TGTGCCAGCAGTTACTCCGCAGCCGGGACCTACGAGCAGTACTTC.

CDR3 nucleotides: TGTGCCAGTAGTATGATACTCACTGGAAACATTCAGTACTTC. Residues: CASSMILTGNIQYF. The V gene is TRBV19, the J gene TRBJ2-4; D gene uncertain. The V end was cut by 3 bases, the J end by 6 bases, with 12 bases between. The germline gives CDR1 LNHDA, CDR2 SQIVND (reference sequence). This CDR3 region has 14 residues.